This TCR beta chain was identified during a study of control samples from healthy donors and cancer patients. The table came from immunoSEQ multiplex PCR; TCRdb's copy has only in-frame clones and leaves some out. This sample yields roughly 86,000 clones, of which 90% to 95% are seen a single time; 15% to 19% belongs to the top ten. V gave up 3 bases and J gave up 4 bases, with 19 bases separating them. The CDR3 totals 17 residues. Per germline, CDR1 PRHDT and CDR2 FYEKMQ (reference sequence). This receptor was obtained from a man between 25 and 39 years old in good health. Source material: blood. V and J are TRBV13 and TRBJ2-1; D possibly corresponds to TRBD2 (5 bases). Here the CDR3 reads CASSLGRGIMGYNEQFF. The CDR3 DNA follows: TGTGCCAGCAGCTTGGGTCGGGGAATCATGGGATACAATGAGCAGTTCTTC. Supplemented by reference TRBV13 and TRBJ2-1, the full variable domain reads AAGVIQSPRHLIKEKRETATLKCYPIPRHDTVYWYQQGPGQDPQFLISFYEKMQSDKGSIPDRFSAQQFSDYHSELNMSSLELGDSALYFCASSLGRGIMGYNEQFFGPGTRLTVL.